This is a list of T cell receptor beta chains from one sample in a study of blood T cell repertoires in COVID-19. Some clones are missing from TCRdb's copy, which holds only in-frame ones; the method was immunoSEQ multiplex PCR. The sample contains some 200,000 clones, roughly four fifths of which appear only once. The sequenced material came from peripheral blood. The source is a woman in her twenties or thirties who had recovered from COVID-19. Both conserved end residues are part of each CDR3. D genes are given only for firm matches. For some rows the clone size is stated as once, few or many, or as a class when expanded; others skip it.

d_call	j_call	clone_size	v_call	cdr3_nt	cdr3_aa
TRBD1	TRBJ1-2	NA	TRBV30	TGTGCCGGTCGACAGGGGAACTATGGCTACACCTTC	CAGRQGNYGYTF
NA	TRBJ2-3	once	TRBV11-3	TGTGCCAGCACCTCAGGGGGCGAGCGGGGAGATACGCAGTATTTT	CASTSGGERGDTQYF
NA	TRBJ2-1	NA	TRBV28	NA	CASSSSPRAQFF
TRBD2	TRBJ2-7	NA	TRBV10-1	TGCGCCAGCAGCCCCAATAGCGGGAGAAAGTACGAGCAGTACTTC	CASSPNSGRKYEQYF
TRBD2	TRBJ2-1	once	TRBV29-1	TGCAGCGTTGCGGGGACTAGCCGGGAGCAGTTCTTC	CSVAGTSREQFF
TRBD1	TRBJ2-7	NA	TRBV28	TGTGCCAGCAGTCGGACAGGGATCTACGAGCAGTACTTC	CASSRTGIYEQYF
TRBD1	TRBJ1-2	NA	TRBV9	TGTGCCAGCAGCTTCGGGACAGGGGGCGGCTATGGCTACACCTTC	CASSFGTGGGYGYTF
TRBD1	TRBJ2-1	NA	TRBV24-1	TGTGCCACCAGTGACGACAGGGGGCGAGACAATGAGCAGTTCTTC	CATSDDRGRDNEQFF
NA	TRBJ2-7	NA	TRBV5-5	TGTGCCAGCAGCTCCTCGGGACTCGGTTACGAGCAGTACTTC	CASSSSGLGYEQYF
NA	TRBJ2-5	NA	TRBV6-5	TGTGCCAGCAGTCGACAGGCTCCTCAAGAGACCCAGTACTTC	CASSRQAPQETQYF